This TCR beta chain was recorded in a study of PD-1 blockade in classical Hodgkin lymphoma. V lost 8 bases and J lost 7, with 15 bases in between. Germline V gene sequence: CDR1 MNHEY, CDR2 SVGAGI. The CDR3 is 14 amino acids. Profiling relied on immunoSEQ multiplex PCR, and the TCRdb table lists in-frame clones only, not all of them. The sample holds about 25,000 clones, 94% seen once. Overall study results and limits: Why repertoires differed is undefined; disease activity or prior therapy possibly contributed. Healthy donors were reported to have higher baseline TCR diversity than newly diagnosed patients.

This clone was seen only a few times. The antigen remains unidentified. Time point indicated: newly diagnosed, previously untreated cHL patient sample. A comparison was provided by newly diagnosed, untreated classical Hodgkin lymphoma PBMCs. The chain has TRBV6-5 and TRBJ1-6, with a possible D match to TRBD1 (6 bases). The source material was peripheral blood mononuclear cells (PBMCs). The sequence was collected from a human donor with classical Hodgkin lymphoma. The CDR3 sequence: CASRGGAENSPLHF. CDR3 DNA sequence: TGTGCCAGCCGTGGGGGGGCGGAGAATTCACCCCTCCACTTT.